The 19 T cell receptor beta chains reported below all come from one sample, sequenced in a study of blood T cell repertoires in COVID-19. TCRdb's copy holds only in-frame clones and misses some; the assay was immunoSEQ multiplex PCR. The sample lists 90,000 to 110,000 clones, approximately 87% seen once, with about 20% in the top ten. Sequenced material: peripheral blood. The receptor source for this set is a woman in her fifties or sixties with acute or convalescent COVID-19.

CDR3 in DNA: TGTGCCAGCAGCCCCCGGGGTAGCGGGGGCACAGATACGCAGTATTTT. Amino acids: CASSPRGSGGTDTQYF. The chain recombines TRBV9 with TRBJ2-3; TRBD2 matches 8 bases. This CDR3 has 16 residues. Germline V gene data show CDR1 as SGDLS and CDR2 as YYNGEE. The J segment lost 1 base and the V segment lost 4 bases, leaving 8 bases of the junction unmatched. The whole variable domain, remainder taken from reference TRBV9 and TRBJ2-3, is DSGVTQTPKHLITATGQRVTLRCSPRSGDLSVYWYQQSLDQGLQFLIQYYNGEERAKGNILERFSAQQFPDLHSELNLSSLELGDSALYFCASSPRGSGGTDTQYFGPGTRLTVL.

This sequence joins TRBV10-1 and TRBJ2-1; TRBD2 aligns across 7 bases. V shed 0 bases and J 14 bases; nucleotides not matched to a gene: 1. Germline loops: CDR1 WNHNN, CDR2 SYGVQD (reference sequence). CDR3 length: 11 amino acids. CDR3 loop: CASSESGRKFF. In nucleotides, the CDR3 is TGCGCCAGCAGTGAGTCCGGGAGGAAGTTCTTC.

This clone has more than one count but fewer than ten. The V call is TRBV7-2, the J call TRBJ1-4; TRBD1 matches 7 bases. The CDR3 has 15 amino acids. The V gene end was trimmed by 0 bases and the J gene end by 2 bases; junction bases not matched to a gene: 0. Germline values: CDR1 SGHTA, CDR2 FQGNSA. CDR3: CASSLATGTNEKLFF. CDR3 nucleotide sequence: TGTGCCAGCAGCTTAGCGACAGGGACTAATGAAAAACTGTTTTTT.

The chain is built from TRBV9 and TRBJ1-2; TRBD1 aligns across 7 bases. The CDR3 covers 13 residues. V was pared by 3 bases and J by 5 bases, with 4 bases of the junction left unmatched. Germline V gene lookup returns CDR1 SGDLS and CDR2 YYNGEE. Here the CDR3 DNA reads TGTGCCAGCAGCGCAGGGGGAGGATATGGCTACACCTTC. Its translation: CASSAGGGYGYTF. The complete variable domain, with remaining parts taken from reference TRBV9 and TRBJ1-2, reads DSGVTQTPKHLITATGQRVTLRCSPRSGDLSVYWYQQSLDQGLQFLIQYYNGEERAKGNILERFSAQQFPDLHSELNLSSLELGDSALYFCASSAGGGYGYTFGSGTRLTVV.

J is TRBJ2-7 and V is TRBV24-1, with 10 bases matching TRBD1. V trimming: 3 bases; J trimming: 7 bases; junction bases outside the gene matches: 11. The CDR3 contains 16 residues. Germline V gives CDR1 KGHDR, CDR2 SFDVKD. The CDR3 spells CATSDPPGTGEEEQYF. CDR3 sequence (DNA): TGTGCCACCAGTGATCCTCCAGGGACAGGGGAAGAAGAGCAGTACTTC.

The CDR3 DNA sequence: TGTGCCAGCAGGCGACCCGGGACTAGCGGGGGGGCAGTCACAGATACGCAGTATTTT. Protein sequence: CASRRPGTSGGAVTDTQYF. The chain has TRBV6-6 and TRBJ2-3, with 16 bases that match TRBD2. This CDR3 region has 19 residues. From germline, CDR1 is MNHNY and CDR2 SVGAGI (reference sequence). The junction had 11 bases not matched to a gene; V was cut back by 6 bases and J by 2 bases.

The CDR3 spells CASSEDRGINQPQHF. DNA for the CDR3: TGTGCCAGCAGTGAAGACAGGGGGATCAATCAGCCCCAGCATTTT. The chain has TRBV2 and TRBJ1-5; 8 positions agree with TRBD1. Unmatched junction bases numbered 2, after V lost 1 base and J lost 3 bases. Germline V gives CDR1 SNHLY, CDR2 FYNNEI. This CDR3 region has 15 residues.

The chain has TRBV21-1 and TRBJ2-2; TRBD1, the table's D call, lacks a check against the DNA. TRBV21-1 is listed as a pseudogene. The CDR3 covers 16 residues. The CDR3, as DNA: TGTGCCAGCAGCCTCCCCCCTCCCAGGGACACCGGGGAGCTGTTTTTT. Translation: CASSLPPPRDTGELFF.

The rearrangement links TRBV2 to TRBJ2-7; maybe TRBD1 (5 bases). The CDR3 is 14 amino acids. V was clipped by 5 bases and J by 3 bases, with 14 bases between them. CDR1 is SNHLY, CDR2 FYNNEI, per germline. CDR3 in DNA: TGTGCCAGCAGTTCGCAGGGTACAGACTACGAGCAGTACTTC. The encoded protein is CASSSQGTDYEQYF.

The genes are TRBV2 and TRBJ1-1; weak D call: TRBD1 (6 bases). CDR1 and CDR2 from the germline V gene are SNHLY and FYNNEI. V was clipped by 6 bases and J by 0 bases, with 14 bases between them. The CDR3 consists of 15 residues. The CDR3 spells CASSGDRNVNTEAFF. As DNA, the CDR3 is TGTGCCAGCAGCGGAGACAGGAACGTGAACACTGAAGCTTTCTTT.

This clone appeared a few times. The genes are TRBV5-1 and TRBJ1-5; no firm D call. V was clipped by 5 bases and J by 0 bases, with 12 bases between them. The germline CDR1 and CDR2 sequences are SGHRS and YFSETQ. The CDR3 covers 15 residues. The CDR3 nucleotides read TGCGCCAGCAGGGAAAACTACGGTAGCAATCAGCCCCAGCATTTT. Translating it yields CASRENYGSNQPQHF.

V and J are TRBV3-1 (or the pseudogene TRBV3-2) and TRBJ1-5; the D gene is possibly TRBD1 (5 bases). Trimming removed 5 bases from V and 4 bases from J, with 9 bases in between. Germline V gene sequence: CDR1 LGHDT, CDR2 YNNKEL (reference sequence). This CDR3 has 13 amino acids. Here the CDR3 DNA reads TGTGCCAGCAGCAACGGGGGTAATCAGCCCCAGCATTTT. Its translation: CASSNGGNQPQHF.

The V call is TRBV6-5, the J call TRBJ2-2; D unclear. Germline assignment: CDR1 MNHEY and CDR2 SVGAGI. The CDR3 extends over 15 amino acids. V was clipped by 0 bases and J by 12 bases, with 17 bases between them. This chain's CDR3 is CASSYSIRSSGQLFF. DNA of the CDR3: TGTGCCAGCAGTTACTCGATAAGGTCCTCTGGGCAGCTGTTTTTT.

The chain joins TRBV12-3 or TRBV12-4 to TRBJ1-1; D ambiguous. Trimming left V 6 bases short and J 1 base short, with 9 bases between. The CDR3 is made up of 13 amino acids. CDR3 DNA: TGTGCCAGCAGCATACAGCAGAACACTGAAGCTTTCTTT. Translated, it gives CASSIQQNTEAFF.

This clone came up a few times. This chain connects TRBV28 to TRBJ1-4; 7 bases fit TRBD1. The germline V gene has CDR1 MDHEN and CDR2 SYDVKM. This CDR3 has 14 residues. Trimming cost V 6 bases and J 9 bases; bases outside gene matches: 10. CDR3 DNA: TGTGCCAGCAGGAGACAGGGTGAAGGGAAAAAACTGTTTTTT. This sequence encodes CASRRQGEGKKLFF.

V is TRBV29-1 and J is TRBJ1-1; TRBD1 agrees at 9 bases. Germline values: CDR1 SQVTM, CDR2 ANQGSEA. This CDR3 is 16 amino acids long. J gave up 5 bases and V 6 bases, and 16 bases lay outside the gene matches. The CDR3 bases are TGCAGCGTCAGATGTTTTCCCGGGACAGGGAAAACTGAAGCTTTCTTT. It is translated as CSVRCFPGTGKTEAFF.

The V call is TRBV5-1, the J call TRBJ1-5; 8 nucleotides line up with TRBD1. Germline V gene data show CDR1 as SGHRS and CDR2 as YFSETQ. This CDR3 has 15 residues. V shed 4 bases, J shed 6 bases, and the junction held 9 bases outside the gene matches. CDR3 nucleotides: TGCGCCAGCAGCCCCGAGACAGGGGTCGGTCAGCCCCAGCATTTT. Its protein product is CASSPETGVGQPQHF.

This clone showed up just a few times. DNA for the CDR3: TGCGCCAGCAGCTCGTCGGGAGGGGCCTACAATGAGCAGTTCTTC. This encodes CASSSSGGAYNEQFF. V usage is TRBV5-1 and J usage is TRBJ2-1; TRBD2 aligns across 8 bases. Germline CDR1 reads SGHRS; CDR2 reads YFSETQ. The V segment lost 3 bases and the J segment 2 bases; nucleotides outside the gene matches: 4. This CDR3 has 15 amino acids.

This clone was seen just once. The chain recombines TRBV6-5 with TRBJ2-2, with D possibly matching TRBD2 (5 bases). Per the germline V gene, CDR1 is MNHEY and CDR2 is SVGAGI. This CDR3 spans 12 amino acids. Trimming took 8 bases from V and 4 from J, leaving 8 bases between them. CDR3 loop: CASYSGTGELFF. CDR3 DNA: TGTGCCAGCTACAGCGGCACCGGGGAGCTGTTTTTT.